Presented here are 14 T cell receptor beta chains from one specimen sequenced in a study of CD8 T cells in Susac syndrome. Random hexamers were used to reverse transcribe roughly 0.45 to 1 ug of RNA. TCRdb ran MiXCR on the immunoSEQ multiplex PCR reads and lists one entry per CDR3 protein. There are about 290,000 distinct CDR3 sequences in the sample; almost 85% occur only once, and 0.2% to 0.25% lies in the top ten. Material for sequencing was CD8+ T cells from PBMCs. The source of these receptors is a human donor with multiple sclerosis.

The rearrangement uses TRBV19 and TRBJ1-1; D is possibly TRBD1 (5 bases). Trimming shortened V by 5 bases and J by 4 bases, and 14 bases separated the two germline ends. Germline V gives CDR1 LNHDA, CDR2 SQIVND (reference sequence). CDR3 length: 14 residues. This chain's CDR3 is CASSVGGVGTEAFF. In nucleotides, the CDR3 is TGTGCCAGTAGTGTTGGGGGGGTAGGCACTGAAGCTTTCTTT.

The V and J genes are TRBV19 and TRBJ2-1; TRBD2 matches at 7 bases. Germline V lookup: CDR1 LNHDA, CDR2 SQIVND (reference sequence). The CDR3 has 15 residues. J gave up 0 bases and V 4 bases, and 3 bases lay outside the gene matches. As DNA, the CDR3 is TGTGCCAGTAGTAACCGCGGGAGCTCCTACAATGAGCAGTTCTTC. It translates to CASSNRGSSYNEQFF.

The genes are TRBV28 and TRBJ2-7; D possibly uses TRBD1 or TRBD2 (5 bases each). The CDR3 has 13 amino acids. Trimming pared 7 bases from V and 4 bases from J, leaving 14 bases between. CDR1 is MDHEN and CDR2 is SYDVKM in the germline V gene. The CDR3 nucleotides read TGTGCCAGCAAAGAGCAGGGACCTTACGAGCAGTACTTC. The encoded protein is CASKEQGPYEQYF. The full variable domain, rest sourced from reference TRBV28 and TRBJ2-7, is DVKVTQSSRYLVKRTGEKVFLECVQDMDHENMFWYRQDPGLGLRLIYFSYDVKMKEKGDIPEGYSVSREKKERFSLILESASTNQTSMYLCASKEQGPYEQYFGPGTRLTVT.

V is TRBV19 and J is TRBJ1-2; D perhaps matches TRBD1 (6 bases). The V gene's germline CDR1 is LNHDA and CDR2 SQIVND (reference sequence). V lost 3 bases to trimming and J lost 3 bases, with 14 bases between them. This CDR3 comprises 15 residues. DNA for the CDR3: TGTGCCAGTAGTATGGGGAGGGACACCTACTATGGCTACACCTTC. As protein: CASSMGRDTYYGYTF.

This sequence joins TRBV27 and TRBJ2-3; TRBD2 matches at 10 bases. Per the germline V gene, CDR1 is MNHEY and CDR2 is SMNVEV (reference sequence). V gave up 1 base and J gave up 0 bases; unmatched junction bases: 4. CDR3 length: 17 residues. CDR3 protein: CASSLWTSGESTDTQYF. The CDR3 DNA reads TGTGCCAGCAGTTTATGGACTAGCGGAGAAAGCACAGATACGCAGTATTTT.

This clonotype occurred a few times. The chain links TRBV13 to TRBJ2-7; D possibly matches TRBD1 or TRBD2 (5 bases each). Trimming took 5 bases from V and 6 from J, leaving 20 bases between them. In germline, CDR1 is PRHDT, CDR2 FYEKMQ (reference sequence). CDR3 length: 15 residues. The CDR3 here is CASSPEGTRAVEQYF. CDR3 DNA: TGTGCCAGCAGCCCAGAGGGGACCAGGGCCGTCGAGCAGTACTTC.

The chain couples TRBV6-1 to TRBJ2-2; D unresolved. CDR3 length: 14 residues. Germline CDR1 and CDR2: MNHNS and SASEGT. The V and J ends lost 5 bases and 0 bases respectively, with 7 bases between them. CDR3 protein: CASSWLTNTGELFF. The CDR3 nucleotides are TGTGCCAGCAGTTGGTTGACGAACACCGGGGAGCTGTTTTTT.

A word on this clonotype: Compared with germline, one end of the junction differs, possibly owing to a read error. J is TRBJ2-5 and V is TRBV11-2; D unresolved. Germline lookup yields CDR1 SGHAT and CDR2 FQNNGV. The CDR3 length is 13 residues. The CDR3 DNA reads TGTGCCGGCAGCTCCCCTATGGGGGAGACCCAGTACTTC. It encodes CAGSSPMGETQYF.

This clonotype came up once. This chain joins TRBV7-9 and TRBJ1-1; 10 positions agree with TRBD1. Trimming cost V 5 bases and J 0 bases; bases outside gene matches: 6. The CDR3 sequence is 16 residues long. The germline V gene has CDR1 SEHNR and CDR2 FQNEAQ (reference sequence). The CDR3 spells CASSPGQGRMNTEAFF. The CDR3 DNA is TGTGCCAGCAGCCCGGGACAGGGGAGGATGAACACTGAAGCTTTCTTT.

The chain links TRBV6-2 or TRBV6-3 to TRBJ2-7; 9 bases map to TRBD1. The CDR3 totals 15 residues. J lost 2 bases, V lost 0 bases, and 2 bases had no gene match. Per germline, CDR1 MNHEY and CDR2 SVGEGT. The CDR3 DNA reads TGTGCCAGCAGTTACTCCGGGACAGGGACCTACGAGCAGTACTTC. Its protein product is CASSYSGTGTYEQYF.

The CDR3 reads CASSEAGGTYNEQFF. The CDR3 coding sequence is TGTGCCAGCAGTGAAGCGGGAGGCACCTACAATGAGCAGTTCTTC. The rearrangement links TRBV6-4 to TRBJ2-1; 9 bases match TRBD2. J gave up 2 bases and V 3 bases, and 2 bases lay outside the gene matches. This CDR3 spans 15 amino acids. From germline, CDR1 is MRHNA and CDR2 SNTAGT.

The chain links TRBV18 to TRBJ1-1, with a tentative D call TRBD1 (5 bases). V lost 3 bases and J lost 3, with 17 bases in between. Germline loops: CDR1 KGHSH, CDR2 LQKENI. The length of the CDR3 is 16 residues. The CDR3 DNA reads TGTGCCAGCTCACCCGGCGGGTCCAGGGTGGACACTGAAGCTTTCTTT. Its protein is CASSPGGSRVDTEAFF.

The chain has TRBV27 and TRBJ2-7; TRBD2 agrees at 7 bases. Trimming took 6 bases from V and 2 from J; bases not matched to a gene: 4. This CDR3 has 13 residues. CDR1 is MNHEY and CDR2 is SMNVEV in the germline V gene (reference sequence). CDR3 protein: CASRGGRAYEQYF. The CDR3 DNA reads as TGTGCCAGCAGGGGAGGGAGGGCCTACGAGCAGTACTTC.

This chain joins TRBV14 and TRBJ2-2, with 8 bases identical to TRBD1. Germline V gives CDR1 SGHDN, CDR2 FVKESK. The CDR3 runs 19 residues. J was trimmed by 0 bases and V by 3 bases; bases with no gene match: 12. Here the CDR3 reads CASSHPGQGSLSNTGELFF. The CDR3 DNA sequence: TGTGCCAGCAGCCACCCCGGACAGGGTTCCCTTTCGAACACCGGGGAGCTGTTTTTT.